These T cell receptor beta chains were read from a single sample in a study of blood T cell repertoires in COVID-19. Only in-frame clones appear in the TCRdb table, and some are missing; sequencing was by immunoSEQ multiplex PCR. The table includes 100,000 to 150,000 clones, about 88% detected once. Sequenced: PBMCs or T cells enriched from blood (not recorded which). The receptors come from a woman aged 45-60 years who had recovered from COVID-19. Both conserved end residues are part of each CDR3. D genes are given only for firm matches. Only part of the rows carry a size: once, few, many, or a class if the clone is expanded.

d_gene	v_gene	j_gene	abundance	CDR3aa	CDR3nt
TRBD2	TRBV19	TRBJ2-1	-	CASSRNPRASGGDSSYNEQFF	TGTGCCAGTAGTAGGAACCCACGGGCTAGCGGGGGGGATAGCTCCTACAATGAGCAGTTCTTC
TRBD1	TRBV13	TRBJ1-1	-	CASTLGGPEAFF	TGTGCCAGCACCCTAGGGGGCCCTGAAGCTTTCTTT
TRBD2	TRBV9	TRBJ2-1	-	CASSVAAGGTNEQFF	TGTGCCAGCAGCGTAGCTGCGGGGGGTACAAATGAGCAGTTCTTC
-	TRBV11-3	TRBJ2-5	-	CASSRTDGEETQYF	TGTGCCAGCAGCCGCACGGACGGGGAAGAGACCCAGTACTTC
TRBD2	TRBV5-1	TRBJ2-7	-	CASSTPGTRYEQYF	TGCGCCAGCAGCACCCCGGGGACTAGATACGAGCAGTACTTC
-	TRBV7-9	TRBJ2-7	once	CASSPADRTGRDEQYF	TGTGCCAGCAGCCCCGCAGACCGGACAGGGAGGGACGAGCAGTACTTC
-	TRBV27	TRBJ1-6	-	CASSLFGGRGGSYNSPLHF	TGTGCCAGCAGTTTATTCGGGGGGCGCGGGGGATCCTATAATTCACCCCTCCACTTT
-	TRBV4-1	TRBJ1-4	-	CASSQDTARTNEKLFF	TGCGCCAGCAGCCAAGATACCGCCAGGACTAATGAAAAACTGTTTTTT
-	TRBV10-3	TRBJ2-2	-	CAITDNTGELFF	TGTGCCATTACTGACAATACCGGGGAGCTGTTTTTT
TRBD2	TRBV30	TRBJ2-2	-	CAWRSLAGVHLNTGELFF	TGTGCCTGGAGGTCTCTAGCGGGGGTTCACCTGAACACCGGGGAGCTGTTTTTT
-	TRBV3-1/TRBV3-2	TRBJ1-1	-	CASSQDSDTEAFF	TGTGCCAGCAGCCAAGACTCTGACACTGAAGCTTTCTTT
TRBD1	TRBV11-3	TRBJ2-2	-	CASSLTGVYTGELFF	TGTGCCAGCAGTTTGACAGGGGTGTATACCGGGGAGCTGTTTTTT
-	TRBV5-1	TRBJ2-7	-	CASSFRAGASYEQYF	TGCGCCAGCAGCTTCAGGGCAGGTGCCTCCTACGAGCAGTACTTC
-	TRBV7-8	TRBJ2-4	-	CASSLGSQGAFKNIQYF	TGTGCCAGCAGCTTAGGATCCCAGGGCGCTTTCAAAAACATTCAGTACTTC
-	TRBV5-1	TRBJ2-1	-	CASSAASREQFF	TGCGCCAGCAGCGCGGCCTCCCGTGAGCAGTTCTTC
TRBD2	TRBV29-1	TRBJ2-5	-	CSVKRTSGTKETQYF	TGCAGCGTTAAACGGACTAGCGGGACTAAAGAGACCCAGTACTTC
-	TRBV6-5	TRBJ2-1	-	CASTRGSSYNEQFF	TGTGCCAGCACTAGAGGGAGCTCCTACAATGAGCAGTTCTTC
TRBD2	TRBV18	TRBJ2-5	once	CASSPASGGQETQYF	TGTGCCAGCTCACCAGCTAGCGGGGGCCAAGAGACCCAGTACTTC
TRBD1	TRBV9	TRBJ2-3	-	CASSIPDGQGTFTDTQYF	TGTGCCAGCAGCATTCCCGACGGACAGGGGACTTTCACAGATACGCAGTATTTT
TRBD1	TRBV5-4	TRBJ1-1	-	CASSLIGQGPTEAFF	TGTGCCAGCAGCTTGATCGGACAGGGGCCCACTGAAGCTTTCTTT
-	TRBV5-1	TRBJ2-3	-	CASSLDGIRRGYF	TGCGCCAGCAGCTTGGACGGGATACGGAGAGGGTATTTT
-	TRBV11-3	TRBJ2-7	-	CASSPRTAGHEQYF	TGTGCCAGCAGCCCCAGGACGGCGGGCCACGAGCAGTACTTC
-	TRBV10-2	TRBJ2-5	-	CASTYGDKGRETQYF	TGCGCCAGCACCTACGGGGACAAAGGACGAGAGACCCAGTACTTC
TRBD1	TRBV5-1	TRBJ2-5	-	CASSTGQGGETQYF	TGCGCCAGCAGCACCGGACAGGGCGGGGAGACCCAGTACTTC
TRBD1	TRBV4-1	TRBJ1-2	-	CASSPGGLKGYTF	TGCGCCAGCAGCCCAGGGGGGTTAAAGGGCTACACCTTC
-	TRBV3-1/TRBV3-2	TRBJ2-7	-	CASSQVSSYEQYF	TGTGCCAGCAGCCAAGTCAGCTCCTACGAGCAGTACTTC
-	TRBV3-1/TRBV3-2	TRBJ2-3	few	CASSRRVSTDTQYF	TGTGCCAGCAGCCGTCGGGTGAGCACAGATACGCAGTATTTT
TRBD1	TRBV5-1	TRBJ1-5	-	CASSFGQGQNSNQPQHF	TGCGCCAGCAGCTTTGGACAGGGTCAAAATAGCAATCAGCCCCAGCATTTT
TRBD2	TRBV19	TRBJ2-7	-	CASSIDPGGRSYEQYF	TGTGCCAGTAGTATAGACCCGGGGGGTCGATCCTACGAGCAGTACTTC
TRBD2	TRBV18	TRBJ2-5	-	CASSKGLAGKETQYF	TGTGCCAGCTCAAAGGGACTAGCGGGGAAAGAGACCCAGTACTTC
-	TRBV5-5	TRBJ1-3	-	CASSLGGPKPGNTIYF	TGTGCCAGCAGCTTGGGGGGGCCTAAGCCGGGAAACACCATATATTTT
TRBD2	TRBV7-2	TRBJ2-5	-	CASAIAGEQETQYF	TGTGCCAGCGCTATAGCGGGGGAGCAAGAGACCCAGTACTTC
-	TRBV9	TRBJ1-1	-	CASGPLGSHLNTEAFF	TGTGCCAGCGGCCCTCTCGGGAGTCATTTAAACACTGAAGCTTTCTTT
-	TRBV11-2	TRBJ1-6	-	CASSYAPAQGKGNSPLHF	TGTGCCAGCAGCTACGCCCCGGCCCAGGGGAAGGGTAATTCACCCCTCCACTTT
-	TRBV28	TRBJ1-1	-	CASSPLRGSPMNTEAFF	TGTGCCAGCAGTCCCCTTAGGGGGAGCCCTATGAACACTGAAGCTTTCTTT
-	TRBV6-5	TRBJ1-2	few	CASGGNYGYTF	TGTGCCAGCGGAGGGAACTATGGCTACACCTTC
TRBD1	TRBV7-9	TRBJ2-7	-	CASNTAGQGSYEQYF	TGTGCCAGCAACACCGCGGGACAGGGATCCTACGAGCAGTACTTC
TRBD1	TRBV29-1	TRBJ2-7	few	CSVEPGQGSGEQYF	TGCAGCGTTGAACCGGGACAGGGGAGTGGGGAGCAGTACTTC
TRBD2	TRBV11-3	TRBJ2-7	-	CASSPTGGISYEQYF	TGTGCCAGCAGCCCCACGGGGGGGATCTCCTACGAGCAGTACTTC
TRBD1	TRBV18	TRBJ1-5	-	CASSPGTGVSQPQHF	TGTGCCAGCTCACCAGGGACAGGGGTTAGTCAGCCCCAGCATTTT
-	TRBV6-5	TRBJ1-3	-	CASKGQGTGNTIYF	TGTGCCAGCAAGGGGCAGGGAACTGGAAACACCATATATTTT
TRBD1	TRBV5-1	TRBJ2-7	-	CASSLGTGGYYEQYF	TGCGCCAGCAGCTTGGGAACAGGGGGATACTACGAGCAGTACTTC
TRBD1	TRBV4-3	TRBJ1-1	-	CASSDRTGNTEAFF	TGCGCCAGCAGCGACCGGACAGGGAACACTGAAGCTTTCTTT
TRBD1	TRBV2	TRBJ2-7	-	CASSGTGLDEQYF	TGTGCCAGCAGCGGGACAGGGTTGGACGAGCAGTACTTC
-	TRBV10-3	TRBJ1-4	-	CAIWQGSGKLFF	TGTGCCATTTGGCAGGGATCCGGAAAACTGTTTTTT